What follows describes a single T cell receptor (beta chain). The sample originates from a study of blood T cell repertoires in COVID-19. Only in-frame clones appear in the TCRdb table, and some are missing; sequencing was by immunoSEQ multiplex PCR. This table holds about 310,000 clones, about 90% found once. The sequence was obtained from a middle-aged woman with COVID-19, enrolled during active disease. The sequenced material came from peripheral blood.

This CDR3 reads CASSLFSLAGGLQETQYF. The CDR3 nucleotides are TGTGCCAGCAGTTTATTCTCTCTAGCGGGAGGTCTACAAGAGACCCAGTACTTC. The chain has TRBV27 and TRBJ2-5; 11 nucleotides align to TRBD2. V lost 1 base, J lost 2 bases, and 9 bases stayed unmatched. CDR3 length: 18 residues. Per the germline V gene, CDR1 is MNHEY and CDR2 is SMNVEV (reference sequence).